This entry describes one T cell receptor (beta chain). Its antigen is currently unknown. The sample comes from a study of T cell repertoires in cytomegalovirus infection. Study-wide background: Recently identified HLA-C-restricted CMV epitopes and well-studied HLA-B-restricted CMV epitopes were used by the study. Matching HLA type and CMV infection were both indicated by public TCR beta signatures.

Study-wide results and limits: The response measured ex vivo was dominated by TCR beta clonotypes (HLA-C-restricted and CMV-specific). People with CMV and the relevant HLA were identified by cumulative public TCR beta family frequency.

The CDR3 loop spans 15 amino acids. CDR1 and CDR2 (germline): SGHTA, FQGNSA. V lost 6 bases to trimming and J lost 4 bases, with 17 bases between them. TCRdb called the reads again in MiXCR, with one record for every CDR3 protein. Here the sample spans a few hundred thousand distinct CDR3 sequences, approximately 40% being singletons. This receptor was taken from a human donor in good health (CMV status not recorded). Some clones in this sample may be carry-over from other donors' samples. The source material was cultured PBMCs, sampled from culture after CMV antigen stimulation. The chain links TRBV7-2 to TRBJ2-3; D is possibly TRBD2 (6 bases). CDR3 amino acids: CASRERAGMADTQYF. The CDR3 DNA is TGTGCCAGCAGGGAAAGGGCGGGGATGGCAGATACGCAGTATTTT.